This TCR beta chain was recovered during a study of radiotherapy plus CTLA-4 blockade in lung cancer. The assay was immunoSEQ multiplex PCR, and TCRdb's table has in-frame clones only and misses some. The sample records tens of thousands of clones, about four fifths being singletons. Trimming removed 5 bases from V and 6 bases from J, with 16 bases in between. CDR1 and CDR2 (germline): MDHEN, SYDVKM. There are 15 residues in the CDR3. Participants had chemo-refractory metastatic non-small-cell lung cancer and were treated with focal radiation plus ipilimumab CTLA-4 blockade. A single count supports this clone.

The clonotype originates from a human donor with non-small cell lung cancer who had a complete response to radiotherapy plus ipilimumab. This chain links TRBV28 with TRBJ2-2; D not certain. Sequenced here: peripheral blood, sampled from a patient treated with radiotherapy plus ipilimumab. The chain's CDR3 is CASSPVWKEPGELFF. CDR3 DNA: TGTGCCAGCAGTCCTGTTTGGAAGGAGCCCGGGGAGCTGTTTTTT.